This T cell receptor (beta chain) emerged from a study of patients and donors after allogeneic stem cell transplantation (TCRdb year 2020). Details on this clonotype: Its antigen is not yet known. Within one base of it there is no much larger clone, and no base qualities were kept.

Libraries were made using RT-PCR. The sample was run on a NextSeq 550. Using fastp at Q25 and MiXCR, TCRdb reprocessed the public reads and kept productive beta chains. Every entry covers one CDR3 protein and lists the most common genes and DNA from its rows. Recorded for this sample are around 160,000 distinct CDR3 sequences; over 25% of them occurred a single time. The ten largest clones take up 3.2% of the sample. Counted from cysteine to phenylalanine, this CDR3 has 12 amino acids. Left in the record is the CDR3 DNA by itself, 36 bases read in frame from the first base. The germline ends are 10 bases apart after V is trimmed by 6 bases and J by 1 base. CDR1 is given as DFQATT and CDR2 as SNEGSKA, both from the germline V gene (reference sequence).

The sequenced sample was blood, either unsorted or a sorted T cell fraction (not recorded which). This clonotype was obtained from a human donor who was either an allogeneic HSCT recipient or a stem cell or donor lymphocyte infusion donor (not recorded which). It is not recorded whose cells these are; they may come from a transplant donor. The sequence joins TRBV20-1 to TRBJ2-7; no D gene call is confident. The CDR3 reads CSAPTPSYEQYF. The DNA sequence follows: TGCAGTGCCCCCACTCCTTCCTACGAGCAGTACTTC.